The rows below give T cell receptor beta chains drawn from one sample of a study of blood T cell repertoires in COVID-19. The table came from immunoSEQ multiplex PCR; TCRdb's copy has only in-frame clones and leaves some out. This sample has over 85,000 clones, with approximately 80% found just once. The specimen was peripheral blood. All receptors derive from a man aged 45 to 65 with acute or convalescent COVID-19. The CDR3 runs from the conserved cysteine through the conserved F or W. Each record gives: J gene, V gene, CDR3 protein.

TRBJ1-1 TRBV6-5 CASSRHRDSTEAFF
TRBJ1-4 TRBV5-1 CASSLAGDKEKLFF
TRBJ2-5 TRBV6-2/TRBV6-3 CASSHGTSPRETQYF
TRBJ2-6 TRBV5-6 CASSYGTTGANVLTF
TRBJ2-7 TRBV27 CASSITSGRSWEQYF
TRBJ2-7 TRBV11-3 CASSFASSGEQYF
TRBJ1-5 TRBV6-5 CASSYSQGSQPQHF
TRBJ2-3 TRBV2 CASRGQGGDTQYF
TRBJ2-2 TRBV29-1 CSVEAVAGGGPGELFF
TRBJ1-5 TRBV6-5 CASRGQGRNQPQHF
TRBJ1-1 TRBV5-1 CASSSGQTEAFF
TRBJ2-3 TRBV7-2 CASSPHPADTQYF
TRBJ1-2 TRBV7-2 CASSLTGSDYGYTF
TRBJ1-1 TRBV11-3 CASSFSENTEAFF
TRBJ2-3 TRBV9 CASSVALGTGDGTQYF
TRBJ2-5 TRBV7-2 CASSLGGGETQYF
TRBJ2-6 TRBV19 CASNVGRGPNVLTF
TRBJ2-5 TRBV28 CASRSGTRGAQYF
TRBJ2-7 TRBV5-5 CASSWGPTGGYEQYF
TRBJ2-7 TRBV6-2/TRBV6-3 CASSTDGTGYEQYF
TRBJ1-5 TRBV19 CASSIRQGSQPQHF
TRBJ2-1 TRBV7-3 CASSFRDNWGNEQFF
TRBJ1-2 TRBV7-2 CASSLGSSGIEGYTF
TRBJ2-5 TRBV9 CASSVAGRAGAQETQYF
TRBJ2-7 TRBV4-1 CASSERTGVFCEQYF
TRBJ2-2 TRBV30 CAWRGQNTGELFF
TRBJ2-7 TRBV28 CASSRQASYEQYF
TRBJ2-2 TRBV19 CASKGQSNTGELFF
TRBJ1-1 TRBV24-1 CATSEGVTGKTFF